This T cell receptor (beta chain) originates from a study of shared clonotypes between healthy human individuals. Data came from immunoSEQ multiplex PCR; TCRdb stores just in-frame clones and leaves some out. The sample has about 2.4 million clones, 90% to 95% seen once. V shed 4 bases and J shed 5 bases, with 18 bases lying between them. The CDR3 has 15 amino acids. Germline V CDR1 and CDR2: SGHRS, YFSETQ. The sample comprised naive CD4+ T cells from PBMCs. The sample's subset: CD45RA+ positively selected. The source of this sequence is a man younger than 30 in good health. Some clones in this sample may be carry-over from other donors' samples. This chain uses TRBV5-1 with TRBJ2-5, with unresolved D. The CDR3 protein is CASSQIGLVEETQYF. As DNA, the CDR3 is TGCGCCAGCAGCCAAATAGGGTTGGTTGAGGAGACCCAGTACTTC.